The clone carrying this TCR beta chain came up a few times. Its matching antigen is unknown. Produced via immunoSEQ multiplex PCR; TCRdb's table is partial and in-frame only. This sample has about 16,000 clones; approximately 70% occur once, and the top ten carry 9% to 9.5%. These data come from a study of vaccination effects on CD4 cells after COVID-19. Sequencing followed a ViraFEST assay step that expanded antigen-specific CD4+ T cells with viral peptide pools. Following 10 days of culture, CD4+ T cells were isolated. Each participant was given two doses of one vaccine (BNT162b2 or mRNA-1273). The CDR3 sequence is 16 residues long. Trimming took off 4 bases at V and 0 bases at J, with 14 bases between the two ends. Germline assignment: CDR1 SGHRS and CDR2 YFSETQ.

This TCR was recovered from a human donor who received a COVID-19 vaccine. The chain combines TRBV5-1 with TRBJ1-3; D uncertain. Sequenced here: CD4+ T cells from PBMCs cultured with SARS-CoV-2 spike peptides, sampled after COVID-19 vaccination. The chain's CDR3 is CASSQTRHGSGNTIYF. In nucleotides, the CDR3 is TGCGCCAGCAGCCAGACACGACATGGCTCTGGAAACACCATATATTTT.